This entry is about one TCR beta chain. Antigen specificity is unknown. This entry is derived from a study of cytomegalovirus exposure and HLA in healthy donors. Study context: Tens of millions of unique TCR sequences came from HLA-typed donors in an early release. The Caucasian-associated ancestry cluster contained 81% of the approximately 430 genotyped donors.

PCR primers comprised 60 Vbeta and 13 Jbeta primers. The assay was immunoSEQ multiplex PCR, and TCRdb's table has in-frame clones only and misses some. The table lists some 180,000 clones, about four fifths of them singletons, with approximately 2% in the top ten. The study's findings and limits: The classifier was said to identify cytomegalovirus status with high specificity and sensitivity.

Sequences were obtained from PBMCs. The receptor's source is a woman under 40 in good health and CMV-seronegative.

CDR3 amino acids: CASSAPPGQGDTYGYTF. The CDR3 nucleotides are TGTGCCAGCAGCGCCCCACCCGGACAGGGAGACACCTATGGCTACACCTTC. The V gene is TRBV9, the J gene TRBJ1-2, with 8 bases identical to TRBD1. V gave up 3 bases and J gave up 4 bases; unmatched junction bases: 14. The CDR3 has 17 residues. Germline V lookup: CDR1 SGDLS, CDR2 YYNGEE.